Reported below is one TCR beta chain. Its antigen is still unknown. The germline V gene encodes CDR1 MNHEY and CDR2 SVGAGI. The V end lost 7 bases, the J end lost 1 base, and 13 bases lay between the germline ends. The CDR3 sequence is 14 residues long. This entry belongs to a study of cytomegalovirus exposure and HLA in healthy donors. Study as a whole: Within an early data release were about 85 million unique TCRs drawn from HLA-typed donors.

Study-level points and caveats: Being productive about 87% or about 30% of the time was typical of most TCR beta V segments in an earlier analysis. Among donors in an Asian-associated ancestry cluster, a later analysis reportedly found fewer N-insertions than the roughly 650-donor mean.

The PCR employed 60 Vbeta primers together with 13 Jbeta primers. TCRdb keeps only in-frame clones here, not all; method: immunoSEQ multiplex PCR. The sample includes under 170,000 clones, 70% to 80% seen only once; the top ten take about 4%. Sequencing was performed on PBMCs. The chain carries TRBV6-5 and TRBJ1-1, with a tentative D call TRBD1 (5 bases). This clonotype originated in a human donor in good health. The CDR3 is CASTPAGTNTEAFF. CDR3 in DNA: TGTGCCAGCACCCCGGCGGGGACGAACACTGAAGCTTTCTTT.